The T cell receptor (beta chain) under discussion was sequenced for a study of blood T cell repertoires in COVID-19. Study at large: Specimens from acute and convalescent COVID-19 originated in the United States, Italy and Spain.

Per the authors' pipeline: Amplification of reference gene primers provided the estimated nucleated cell counts. Clones were read by immunoSEQ multiplex PCR, and TCRdb kept only the in-frame ones, dropping some. From that table come the V and J calls and clone size; the DNA was used to work out D and trimming. The sample lists a few hundred thousand clones, 80% occurring once. V dropped 0 bases and J dropped 5 bases, with 8 bases sitting between them. Germline CDR1 and CDR2: MNHNS and SASEGT. This CDR3 has 14 residues. Sequences were obtained from PBMCs or T cells enriched from blood (not recorded which). The source of this sequence is a middle-aged woman with acute COVID-19. This rearrangement joins TRBV6-1 to TRBJ2-1; no reliable D call. The CDR3 is CASSEALTDNEQFF. The CDR3 DNA reads as TGTGCCAGCAGTGAAGCTCTAACAGACAATGAGCAGTTCTTC.